The TCR beta chain under discussion was sequenced for a study of blood T cell repertoires in COVID-19. Only one count was recorded for this clone. Profiled with immunoSEQ multiplex PCR; TCRdb holds only in-frame clones, not every one. Altogether some 120,000 clones are present, more than 90% being singletons, with the ten largest covering roughly 3.7%. The sequence was obtained from a man aged 50-60 years with active COVID-19. Sequenced: peripheral blood.

The CDR3 DNA reads as TGTGCCAGCAGCCCTAGGGTGGGGGCCCAAGCAGCCTACAATGAGCAGTTCTTC. Translated: CASSPRVGAQAAYNEQFF. The chain uses TRBV7-9 and TRBJ2-1, with D possibly TRBD1 on 6 matching bases. The CDR3 covers 18 residues. Germline V CDR1 and CDR2: SEHNR, FQNEAQ (reference sequence). V was pared by 5 bases and J by 2 bases, with 22 bases between.